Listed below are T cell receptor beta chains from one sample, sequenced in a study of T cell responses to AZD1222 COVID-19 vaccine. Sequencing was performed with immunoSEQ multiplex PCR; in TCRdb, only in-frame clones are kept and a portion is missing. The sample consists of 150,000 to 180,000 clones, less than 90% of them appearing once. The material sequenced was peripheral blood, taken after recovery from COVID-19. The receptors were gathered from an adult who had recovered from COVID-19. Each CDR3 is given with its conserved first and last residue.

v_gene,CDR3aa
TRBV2,CASGLAGITDTQYF
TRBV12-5,CASGLVVGGTDEQFF
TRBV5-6,CASSPNLRDTIYF
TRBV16,CASSQSTGIYGYTF
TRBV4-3,CASSQDYRGGDTEAFF
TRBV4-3,CASSQQPGQPGETQYF
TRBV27,CASRMTGRRTDTQYF
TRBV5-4,CASSRDRATETQYF
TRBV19,CASSLRQGESEKLFF
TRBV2,CASRQTSGSGELFF
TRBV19,CASTAGDANYGYTF
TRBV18,CASSPPQGLNEQYF
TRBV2,CASSLTQVNEQFF
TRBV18,CASSPRGDKNEDYGYTF
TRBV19,CASSKWTSPSYNEQFF
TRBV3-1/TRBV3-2,CASSQVRGGTEAFF
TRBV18,CASSRDSDTGELFF
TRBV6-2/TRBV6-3,CASSLPGGPYEQYF
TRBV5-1,CASSATGTEYQETQYF
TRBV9,CASSQGASAHEQYF
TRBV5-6,CASSSPGVSYNEQFF
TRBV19,CASSIDLSGWAGYTF
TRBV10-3,CAISEPLNTEAFF
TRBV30,CAWSSPLHF
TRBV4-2,CASSQDINEQFF
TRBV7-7,CASSSRWDTYATNEKLFF
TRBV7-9,CASSSFSGTEAFF
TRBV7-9,CASSRGNNQPQHF
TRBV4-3,CASSQEQGTLAYEQYF
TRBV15,CATSRGGGTYEQYF
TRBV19,CASSISAGRVYEQYF
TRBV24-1,CATSDPQGALGYTF
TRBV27,CASSLYEDGTNYGYTF
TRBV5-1,CASSPLLAGYYEQYF
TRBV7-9,CASSLGRTGANVLTF
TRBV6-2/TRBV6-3,CASSPQRISGNTIYF
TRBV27,CASSLEGGRATDTQYF
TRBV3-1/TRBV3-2,CASSQDAGSNQPQHF
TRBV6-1,CASSVKSGGFTGELFF
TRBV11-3,CASSPGGSNREQYF
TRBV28,CASSLGASYGYTF
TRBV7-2,CASSLTGADTQYF
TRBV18,CASSPDTGYNEQFF